This T cell receptor (beta chain) was captured by sequencing in a study of blood T cell repertoires in COVID-19. Study-wide context: The United States, Italy and Spain supplied acute and convalescent COVID-19 samples. In each case, the material was cDNA or gDNA derived from T cells, B-cell-depleted T cells, or PBMCs.

In the authors' methods: The authors estimated nucleated cell counts from reference gene primer amplification. The protocol was immunoSEQ multiplex PCR, while the TCRdb copy is restricted to in-frame clones and leaves out a portion. V and J calls plus clone size are reproduced from that table; the DNA served to infer D and trimming. This table holds 20,000 to 25,000 clones, roughly nine tenths found once. V dropped 5 bases and J dropped 3 bases, with 14 bases sitting between them. The germline gives CDR1 SNHLY, CDR2 FYNNEI. This CDR3 is 14 amino acids long. Sample: peripheral blood. This receptor was identified in a woman between 65 and 79 years old with active COVID-19. This chain joins TRBV2 and TRBJ2-7; D gene uncertain. The CDR3 DNA reads TGTGCCAGCAGTACTCCACCCCAGGTCTACGAGCAGTACTTC. Translation: CASSTPPQVYEQYF.